Reported below is one T cell receptor beta chain. Its recognized antigen is unknown. Base qualities are not recorded, but no much larger clone differs from it by a single base. These data are taken from a study of T cells in narcolepsy listed by TCRdb under 2018. At the level of the whole study: The study enrolled patients with narcolepsy type 1 or type 2 (NT1, NT2) together with healthy control donors. The study sought autoreactive T cells targeting hypocretin neuron self-antigens (hypocretin, TRIB2) in narcolepsy patients, using TCR Vbeta sequencing to track clonotypes in blood and CSF.

Overall study results and their limits: In plots comparing CSF and blood CD4+ T cell clonotypes from the same patient, HCRT-specific and TRIB2-specific autoreactive clonotypes were highlighted. Numbers of sequenced blood memory CD4+ clonotypes were comparable, with averages of approximately 39,000 in patients and fewer than 35,000 in controls. No sequences matching autoreactive T cell clones were contained in some blood memory CD4+ repertoires from patients and controls. According to the report, autoreactive clonotypes were detected serially in the blood of the same patients and of different patients, but not in healthy controls.

The method was the immunoSEQ multiplex PCR assay. Drawn from immuneACCESS, this table holds only the in-frame rearrangements with V and J called that TCRdb kept. Clones are partly lost; checked studies trace under half to an unresolved V gene and leave the rest unexplained. This sample has around 30,000 clones in its table, and around 80% of those were observed once. The ten largest clones take up less than 1.5% of the sample. For TCR Vbeta sequencing, memory CD4+ T cells were sorted ex vivo from the peripheral blood of both healthy controls and narcolepsy patients. V gives up 2 bases and J gives up 8 bases, and the segment between their germline ends measures 13 bases. The CDR3, from cysteine to phenylalanine, totals 13 residues. Only CDR3 DNA is held: 39 bases, read in frame from base 1. CDR1 and CDR2, looked up from the germline V gene, are SGHDT and YYEEEE.

The sequence is built from TRBV5-6 and TRBJ1-2; a tentative D match to TRBD1 spans 5 bases. The sequence was obtained from a human donor with narcolepsy. Material: CD45RA- memory CD4+ T cells from PBMCs. Per the publication, the cell subset or site label means: memory T cells sorted ex vivo from peripheral blood. The bases are TGTGCCAGCAGCTTCCCGGGACCGGGGGGCTACACCTTC. Its product reads: CASSFPGPGGYTF.